The clone carrying this TCR beta chain was observed once. Its matching antigen is unknown. Trimming pared 0 bases from V and 4 bases from J, leaving 15 bases between. From germline, CDR1 is LGHNA and CDR2 YSLEER. The CDR3 loop spans 16 amino acids. With autoimmune disease history or systemic immunosuppression, patients were excluded. The record originates from a study of OX40 agonist ivuxolimab in advanced cancers. Across the study: Earlier treatment with anti-PD-1, anti-PD-L1 or anti-CTLA-4 was permitted, and less than 50% had received some. There were three patients with partial responses, one having hepatocellular carcinoma and two cutaneous melanoma.

Clones were read by immunoSEQ multiplex PCR, and TCRdb kept only the in-frame ones, dropping some. The profile covers tens of thousands of clones, with approximately 85% appearing a single time and approximately 53% taken by the ten largest. The study's findings and limits: At doses 0.1 to 3.0 mg/kg, CD4+ and CD8+ clones expanded.

This specimen was CD4+ or CD8+ T cells sorted from blood, taken in a trial of the OX40 agonist ivuxolimab. This receptor was taken from an adult with an advanced solid tumor such as melanoma, head and neck, liver or kidney cancer. The chain joins TRBV4-3 to TRBJ1-2, with a possible D match to TRBD1 (5 bases). The CDR3, as DNA: TGCGCCAGCAGCCAAGAGGAATCAGGGTGGGGCTATGGCTACACCTTC. Its protein product is CASSQEESGWGYGYTF.